A selection of T cell receptor beta chains follows, all from one sample in a study of response to subunit inactivated influenza vaccine. Via MiXCR, TCRdb re-called the RT-PCR reads, giving one row per CDR3 protein. This table holds under 200,000 distinct CDR3 sequences, about 10% found once. The source was CD8+ T cells sorted from PBMCs, collected less than 30 months after vaccination. The receptors derive from a man between 50 and 75 years old who received an inactivated influenza vaccine. CDR3s include the opening cysteine and the closing phenylalanine or tryptophan. The D gene is left open where the match is weak. Clone size, where shown, is once, few, many, or a class for clones that have expanded.

v_call	d_call	clone_size	j_call	cdr3_nt	cdr3_aa
TRBV27	.	.	TRBJ2-5	TGTGCCAGCAGTCAAAATGCTCTGGAGACCCAGTACTTC	CASSQNALETQYF
TRBV20-1	.	.	TRBJ1-1	TGCAGTGCTCAAAAGGACAGAGAGAACACTGAAGCTTTCTTT	CSAQKDRENTEAFF
TRBV6-5	.	few	TRBJ1-5	TGTGCCAGCAGTTTAGAGAGGACAGACAATCAGCCCCAGCATTTT	CASSLERTDNQPQHF
TRBV4-3	.	.	TRBJ1-2	TGCGCCAGCAGCCAAGATAAAGGGGTCTATGGCTACACCTTC	CASSQDKGVYGYTF
TRBV6-1	TRBD2	many	TRBJ2-1	TGTGCCAGCAGACTGACTAGCGGGAGTAGGGATGAGCAGTTCTTC	CASRLTSGSRDEQFF
TRBV27	.	few	TRBJ2-7	TGTGCCAGCAGTTTATCGAGCGCCTCCTACGAGCAGTACTTC	CASSLSSASYEQYF
TRBV11-1	.	.	TRBJ2-2	TGTGCCAGCGGCGTAGCCCTTGGGACACCGAAAAACACCGGGGAGCTGTTTTTT	CASGVALGTPKNTGELFF
TRBV7-9	.	.	TRBJ1-4	TGTGCCAGCAGCTTATCGGGGGGACGTAACGAAAAACTGTTTTTT	CASSLSGGRNEKLFF
TRBV6-5	.	.	TRBJ2-5	TGTGCCAGCAGTTACTTTGGGGGGGAGACCCAGTACTTC	CASSYFGGETQYF
TRBV24-1	.	.	TRBJ2-7	TGTGCCACCGGGGTATCCGGGACACCTATATCCTACGAGCAGTACTTC	CATGVSGTPISYEQYF
TRBV7-2	TRBD2	.	TRBJ2-7	TGTGCCAGCACCATAGCGGGGGGGTCCTACGAGCAGTACTTC	CASTIAGGSYEQYF
TRBV27	.	.	TRBJ2-4	TGTGCCAGCAGTTTAGGGGAAGCCAAAAACATTCAGTACTTC	CASSLGEAKNIQYF
TRBV4-3	.	few	TRBJ1-3	TGCGCCAGCAGCCAAGATTTCGCAGGCTCTGGAAACACCATATATTTT	CASSQDFAGSGNTIYF
TRBV6-5	.	.	TRBJ2-2	TGTGCCAGCAGTTACTTTCCCCTGGGCAGGGAGAACACCGGGGAGCTGTTTTTT	CASSYFPLGRENTGELFF
TRBV15	.	few	TRBJ1-5	TGTGCCACCCATTCGGGTTATAGCAATCAGCCCCAGCATTTT	CATHSGYSNQPQHF
TRBV6-5	TRBD2	few	TRBJ2-7	TGTGCCAGCAGGGACTCTAGCGGAGACCTCTACGAGCAGTACTTC	CASRDSSGDLYEQYF
TRBV11-2	.	.	TRBJ2-7	TGTGCCAGCAGCTGGGAAGCTGCCTCCTACGAGCAGTACTTC	CASSWEAASYEQYF
TRBV10-3	TRBD2	many	TRBJ2-1	TGTGCCATCAGCCTAGCGGGAGTCGAGCAGTTCTTC	CAISLAGVEQFF
TRBV12-3/TRBV12-4	TRBD2	few	TRBJ2-1	TGTGCCAGCAGGGGACTAGCGGGAGAGAATGAGCAGTTCTTC	CASRGLAGENEQFF
TRBV6-4	TRBD2	.	TRBJ2-7	TGTGCCAGCAGCCCCCGGACTAGCGGGAGGGCCTTATACCACGAGCAGTACTTC	CASSPRTSGRALYHEQYF
TRBV4-1	TRBD1	many	TRBJ1-2	TGCGCCAGCAGCCCAGAGGACAGGGCGTATGGCTACACCTTC	CASSPEDRAYGYTF
TRBV29-1	.	few	TRBJ2-1	TGCAGCGTTGAGGAAATCGGAGGGGGTTTCTACAATGAGCAGTTCTTC	CSVEEIGGGFYNEQFF
TRBV7-9	.	few	TRBJ2-3	TGTGCCAGCAGCTACTGGGACGGAGATACGCAGTATTTT	CASSYWDGDTQYF
TRBV12-3/TRBV12-4	.	many	TRBJ2-1	TGTGCCAGCAGTTTTAGTTTGGCAGAATGGGTTAATGAGCAGTTCTTC	CASSFSLAEWVNEQFF
TRBV6-2/TRBV6-3	TRBD1	few	TRBJ2-7	TGTGCCAGCAGTTACTCGACAGGGGTCTCCTACGAGCAGTACTTC	CASSYSTGVSYEQYF
TRBV5-1	.	many	TRBJ2-2	TGCGCCAGCAGACGGGGACTGGGAGGAGGGGAGCTGTTTTTT	CASRRGLGGGELFF
TRBV28	.	.	TRBJ1-1	TGTGCCAGCAGTTTATCAGGGAGCACTGAAGCTTTCTTT	CASSLSGSTEAFF